This paragraph covers one TCR beta chain sequence. This specimen belongs to a study of blood T cell repertoires in COVID-19. V lost 5 bases and J lost 7, with 21 bases in between. The length of the CDR3 is 17 residues. From germline, CDR1 is SGHTA and CDR2 FQGNSA. Assay used: immunoSEQ multiplex PCR; TCRdb lists only in-frame clones, some missing. The sample lists around 63,000 clones, 65% to 85% occurring once. Sequencing was performed on peripheral blood. The source is a woman in her seventies with acute or convalescent COVID-19. The chain combines TRBV7-2 with TRBJ1-6, with a weak D call TRBD1 (5 bases). The CDR3 coding sequence is TGTGCCAGCAGCGGAATGGGGTCGGGGGGATACAATTCACCCCTCCACTTT. Protein sequence: CASSGMGSGGYNSPLHF.